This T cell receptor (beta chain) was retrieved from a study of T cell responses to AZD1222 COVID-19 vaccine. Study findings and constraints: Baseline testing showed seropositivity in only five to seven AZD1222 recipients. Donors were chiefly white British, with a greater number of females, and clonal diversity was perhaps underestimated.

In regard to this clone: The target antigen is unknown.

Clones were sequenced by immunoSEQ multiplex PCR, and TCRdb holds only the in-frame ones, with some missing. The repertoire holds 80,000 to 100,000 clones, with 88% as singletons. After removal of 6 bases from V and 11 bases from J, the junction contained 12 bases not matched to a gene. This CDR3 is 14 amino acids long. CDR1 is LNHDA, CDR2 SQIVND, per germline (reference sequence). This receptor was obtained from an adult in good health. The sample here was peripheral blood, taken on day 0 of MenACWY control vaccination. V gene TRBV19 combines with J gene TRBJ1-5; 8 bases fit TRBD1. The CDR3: CASSPTGAAGAQHF. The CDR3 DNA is TGTGCCAGTAGCCCGACAGGGGCTGCCGGGGCCCAGCATTTT.